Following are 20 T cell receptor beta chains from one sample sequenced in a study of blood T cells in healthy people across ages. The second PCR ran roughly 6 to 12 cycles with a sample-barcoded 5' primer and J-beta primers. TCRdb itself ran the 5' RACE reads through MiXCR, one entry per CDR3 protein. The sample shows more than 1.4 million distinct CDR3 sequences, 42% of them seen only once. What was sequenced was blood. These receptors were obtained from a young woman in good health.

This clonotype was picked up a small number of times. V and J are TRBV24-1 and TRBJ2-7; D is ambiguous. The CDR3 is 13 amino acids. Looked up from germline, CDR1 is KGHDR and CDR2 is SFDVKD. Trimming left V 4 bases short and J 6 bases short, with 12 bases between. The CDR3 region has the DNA TGTGCCACCAGTGAACACGTATCCAGCGAGCAGTACTTC. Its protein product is CATSEHVSSEQYF.

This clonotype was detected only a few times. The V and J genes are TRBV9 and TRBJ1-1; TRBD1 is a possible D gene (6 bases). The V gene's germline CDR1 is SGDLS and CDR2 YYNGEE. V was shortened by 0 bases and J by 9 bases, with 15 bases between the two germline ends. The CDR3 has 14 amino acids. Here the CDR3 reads CASSVVEGGFQAFF. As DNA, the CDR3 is TGTGCCAGCAGCGTAGTTGAGGGGGGATTTCAAGCTTTCTTT.

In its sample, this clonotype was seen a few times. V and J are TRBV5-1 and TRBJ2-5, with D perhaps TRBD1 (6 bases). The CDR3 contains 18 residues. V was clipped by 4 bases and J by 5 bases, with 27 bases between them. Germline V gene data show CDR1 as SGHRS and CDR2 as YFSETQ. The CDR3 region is CASSPGASATWGEETQYF. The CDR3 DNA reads TGCGCCAGCAGCCCAGGGGCATCGGCGACCTGGGGCGAGGAGACCCAGTACTTC. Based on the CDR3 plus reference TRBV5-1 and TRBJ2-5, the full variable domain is KAGVTQTPRYLIKTRGQQVTLSCSPISGHRSVSWYQQTPGQGLQFLFEYFSETQRNKGNFPGRFSGRQFSNSRSEMNVSTLELGDSALYLCASSPGASATWGEETQYFGPGTRLLVL.

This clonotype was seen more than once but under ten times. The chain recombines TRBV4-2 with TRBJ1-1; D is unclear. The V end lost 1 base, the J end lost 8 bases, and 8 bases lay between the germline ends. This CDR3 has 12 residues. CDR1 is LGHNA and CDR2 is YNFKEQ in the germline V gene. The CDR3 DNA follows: TGTGCCAGCAGCCAAGTTTTAGGGGAAGCTTTCTTT. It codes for CASSQVLGEAFF.

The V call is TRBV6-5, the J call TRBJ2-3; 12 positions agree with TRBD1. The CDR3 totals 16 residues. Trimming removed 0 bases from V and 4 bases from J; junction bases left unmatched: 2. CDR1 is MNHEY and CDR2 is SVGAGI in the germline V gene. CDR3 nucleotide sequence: TGTGCCAGCAGTTACTCCGGGACAGGGGGCCCAGATACGCAGTATTTT. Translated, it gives CASSYSGTGGPDTQYF.

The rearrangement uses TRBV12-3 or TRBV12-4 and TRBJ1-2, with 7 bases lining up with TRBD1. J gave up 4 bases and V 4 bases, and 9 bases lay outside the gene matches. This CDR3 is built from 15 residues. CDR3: CASSSETGFTYGYTF. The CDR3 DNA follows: TGTGCCAGCAGTTCAGAGACAGGGTTTACCTATGGCTACACCTTC.

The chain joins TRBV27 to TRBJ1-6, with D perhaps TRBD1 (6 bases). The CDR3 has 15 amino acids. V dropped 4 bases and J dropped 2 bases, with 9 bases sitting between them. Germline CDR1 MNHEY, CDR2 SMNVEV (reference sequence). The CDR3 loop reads CASSSRGPYNSPLHF. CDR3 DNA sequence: TGTGCCAGCAGTTCGCGGGGGCCCTATAATTCACCCCTCCACTTT.

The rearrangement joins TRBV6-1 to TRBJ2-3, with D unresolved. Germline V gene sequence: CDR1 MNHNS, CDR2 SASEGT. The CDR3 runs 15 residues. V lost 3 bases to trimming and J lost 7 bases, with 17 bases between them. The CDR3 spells CASSEVESLGYTQYF. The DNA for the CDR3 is TGTGCCAGCAGTGAGGTGGAATCTCTGGGGTATACGCAGTATTTT.

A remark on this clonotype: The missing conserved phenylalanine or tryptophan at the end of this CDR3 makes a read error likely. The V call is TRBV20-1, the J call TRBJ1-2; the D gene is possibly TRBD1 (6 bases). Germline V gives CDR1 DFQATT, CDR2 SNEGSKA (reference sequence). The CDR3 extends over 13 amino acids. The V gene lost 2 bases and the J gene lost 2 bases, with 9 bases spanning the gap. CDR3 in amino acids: CSARRGHNYGYTV. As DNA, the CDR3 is TGCAGTGCTAGAAGGGGACACAACTATGGCTACACCGTC.

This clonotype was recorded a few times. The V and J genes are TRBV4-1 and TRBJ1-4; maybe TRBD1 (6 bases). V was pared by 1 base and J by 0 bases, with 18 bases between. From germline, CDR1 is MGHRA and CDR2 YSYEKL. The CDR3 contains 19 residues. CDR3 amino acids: CASSQGISGALATNEKLFF. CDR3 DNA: TGCGCCAGCAGCCAAGGAATTTCGGGGGCCCTTGCAACTAATGAAAAACTGTTTTTT.

The CDR3 loop reads CASQSSEQFF. CDR3 nucleotide sequence: TGTGCCAGTCAGTCCTCTGAGCAGTTCTTC. V and J are TRBV12-3 or TRBV12-4 and TRBJ2-1; no clear D. CDR3 length equals 10 residues. Trimming shortened V by 9 bases and J by 9 bases, and 9 bases separated the two germline ends.

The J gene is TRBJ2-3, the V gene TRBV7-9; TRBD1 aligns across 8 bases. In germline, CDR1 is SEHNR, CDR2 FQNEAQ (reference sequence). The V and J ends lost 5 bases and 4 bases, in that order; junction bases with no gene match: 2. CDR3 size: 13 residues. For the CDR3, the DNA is TGTGCCAGCAGCAAACAGGGGGCAGATACGCAGTATTTT. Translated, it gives CASSKQGADTQYF.

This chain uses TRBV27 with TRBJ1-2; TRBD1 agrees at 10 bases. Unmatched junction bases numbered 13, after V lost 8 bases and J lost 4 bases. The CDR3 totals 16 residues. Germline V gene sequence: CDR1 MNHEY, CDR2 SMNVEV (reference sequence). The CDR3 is CASASSGQGIFYGYTF. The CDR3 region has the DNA TGTGCCAGCGCCTCCTCGGGACAGGGGATTTTCTATGGCTACACCTTC.

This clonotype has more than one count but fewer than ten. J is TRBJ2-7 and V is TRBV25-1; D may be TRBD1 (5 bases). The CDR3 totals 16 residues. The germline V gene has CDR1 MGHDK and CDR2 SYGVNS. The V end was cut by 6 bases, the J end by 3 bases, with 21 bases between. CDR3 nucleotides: TGTGCCAGCAGCCCCACCGACAGCTATAGGGACTACGAGCAGTACTTC. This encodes CASSPTDSYRDYEQYF.

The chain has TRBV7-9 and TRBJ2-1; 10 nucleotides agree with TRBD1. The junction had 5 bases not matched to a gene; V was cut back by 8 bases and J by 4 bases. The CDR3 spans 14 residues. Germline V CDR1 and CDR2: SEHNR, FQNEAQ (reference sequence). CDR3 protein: CASFTGQGYNEQFF. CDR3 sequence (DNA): TGTGCCAGCTTCACGGGACAGGGGTACAATGAGCAGTTCTTC.

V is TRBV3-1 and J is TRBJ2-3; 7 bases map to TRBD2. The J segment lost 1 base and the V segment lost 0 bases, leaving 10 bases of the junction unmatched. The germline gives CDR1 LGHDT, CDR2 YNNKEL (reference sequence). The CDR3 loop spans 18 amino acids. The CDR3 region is CASSQDIPLLARTDTQYF. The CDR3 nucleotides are TGTGCCAGCAGCCAAGATATCCCCCTACTAGCGCGCACAGATACGCAGTATTTT.

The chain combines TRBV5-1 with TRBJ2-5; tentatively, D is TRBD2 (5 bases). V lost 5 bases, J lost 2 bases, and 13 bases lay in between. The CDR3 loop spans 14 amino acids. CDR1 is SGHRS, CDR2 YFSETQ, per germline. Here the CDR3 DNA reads TGCGCCAGCAGGCAGAGGGCGGATCAAGAGACCCAGTACTTC. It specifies CASRQRADQETQYF.

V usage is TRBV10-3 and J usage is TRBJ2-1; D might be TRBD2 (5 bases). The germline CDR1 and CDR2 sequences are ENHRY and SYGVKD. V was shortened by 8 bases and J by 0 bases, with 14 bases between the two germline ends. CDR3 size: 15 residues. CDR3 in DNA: TGTGCCATCGAAAGGACTGCGAGCTCCTACAATGAGCAGTTCTTC. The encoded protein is CAIERTASSYNEQFF.

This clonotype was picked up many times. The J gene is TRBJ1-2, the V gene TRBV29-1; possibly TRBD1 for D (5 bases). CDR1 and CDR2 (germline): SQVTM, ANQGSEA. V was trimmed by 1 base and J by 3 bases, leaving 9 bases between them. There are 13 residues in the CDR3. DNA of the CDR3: TGCAGCGTTGAAGCGGGACGGTACTATGGCTACACCTTC. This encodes CSVEAGRYYGYTF.

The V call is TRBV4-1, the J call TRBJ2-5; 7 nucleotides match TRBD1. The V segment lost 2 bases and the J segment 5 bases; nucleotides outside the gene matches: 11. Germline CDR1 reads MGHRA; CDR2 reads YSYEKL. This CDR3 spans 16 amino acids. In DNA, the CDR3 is TGCGCCAGCAGCCAATCGGGACAGAGCAGGACGGAGACCCAGTACTTC. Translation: CASSQSGQSRTETQYF.